This T cell receptor (beta chain) came from a study of T cells after yellow fever vaccination. The CDR3 has 14 amino acids. Trimming took off 4 bases at V and 0 bases at J, with 10 bases between the two ends. CDR1 is DFQATT and CDR2 is SNEGSKA in the germline V gene (reference sequence). This clonotype was seen repeatedly, ten times or more. Study-wide findings and caveats: Weaker in magnitude, the secondary response showed a faster peak on day 5 versus 15. Clones that expanded after primary vaccination mostly reappeared after the booster (around 96% CD4, 70% to 90% CD8). Across the CD4 and CD8 compartments, a small share of clonotypes was present in both.

TCRdb analysed the 5' RACE reads with MiXCR anew, one entry per CDR3 protein. The sample has tens of thousands of distinct CDR3 sequences, approximately 5.2% seen once; the top ten hold approximately 20%. The sequenced sample was PBMCs, either bulk or a sorted T-cell subset (CD4+, CD8+, memory, or dextramer-sorted; not recorded which), obtained around 45 days after the first yellow fever vaccination. The TCR sequence derives from a man younger than 35 who received the YFV17D yellow fever vaccine. The chain recombines TRBV20-1 with TRBJ1-3; weak D call: TRBD1 (6 bases). This chain's CDR3 is CSAKDRTSGNTIYF. CDR3 bases: TGCAGTGCTAAAGACAGGACCTCTGGAAACACCATATATTTT.